This paragraph reports one T cell receptor (beta chain). This clone was detected only once. The antigen it recognizes is unknown. Base qualities are not provided; no much larger clone lies one nucleotide away. The entry originates in a study of blood T cell repertoires in COVID-19 (dated by TCRdb to about 2020). At the level of the whole study: The collaborator samples originated in the United States, Italy and Spain and spanned the acute and convalescent phases of COVID-19. Subjects who had been exposed to COVID-19, were actively infected with it, or had recovered from it provided the deeply sampled blood TCRbeta repertoires that made up the dataset. The repertoires were released in a freely available public database intended as a resource for research on the immune response to SARS-CoV-2. The samples were drawn from the first 160 participants of the ongoing ImmuneRACE study and from 1,254 subjects provided by 6 global collaborators. The prospective study material was composed of cDNA or gDNA derived from T cells, B-cell-depleted T cells, or PBMCs. Nearly every sample came with metadata listing a de-identified subject ID, COVID-19 status, age in years and sex. Where HLA class I and class II types were available, the types were taken from metadata supplied by the sample provider, not from assay-based typing.

The germline V end is reduced by 0 bases and the J end by 3 bases; junction bases left unmatched: 3. The CDR1 and CDR2 encoded by the germline V gene are SGHRS and YFSETQ. The CDR3 numbers 16 residues from cysteine through phenylalanine. The CDR3 DNA has 48 bases and is translated from base 1. TCRbeta CDR3 regions were amplified from genomic DNA by means of the immunoSEQ Assay, a bias-controlled multiplex PCR. Per the source publication's procedure: Within the assay, amplification of reference gene primers was used to estimate how many nucleated cells each sample contained. To quantify the absolute abundance of each unique TCRbeta CDR3 rearrangement, sequence reads were collapsed and filtered. For each sample, productive Simpson clonality was calculated as the square root of Simpson's diversity index across productive rearrangements. TCRdb retrieved this table from immuneACCESS and kept in-frame rearrangements only. Not all clones are present; in checked studies, unresolved V genes account for under half, and no reason is known for the remainder. V, J and clone size were drawn from that table, and D and trimming were deduced from the DNA. The sample table lists some 450,000 clones, about 90% of them with a count of one. The ten largest account for less than 0.95% of the sample.

One collaborating source in Seattle enrolled patients while the patients were actively infected and followed the patients over time throughout the course of disease. Whole blood was collected in K2EDTA tubes by collaborating institutions according to the institutions' own protocols. For TCRbeta analysis, collaborators shipped samples as frozen whole blood, isolated PBMCs, or DNA extracted from either of those sample types. Study-wide findings and limitations: How much clinical and demographic metadata was included differed by source and by participant, and the metadata was provided uncurated.

The sequenced sample consisted of peripheral blood. This TCR derives from a man between 18 and 29 years old with COVID-19, enrolled during active disease. The chain is assembled from TRBV5-1 and TRBJ2-2, and TRBD1 matches 9 of the central bases. The DNA is TGCGCCAGCAGCTTGGGTGGACAGGGGCACACCGGGGAGCTGTTTTTT. This gives the protein CASSLGGQGHTGELFF.